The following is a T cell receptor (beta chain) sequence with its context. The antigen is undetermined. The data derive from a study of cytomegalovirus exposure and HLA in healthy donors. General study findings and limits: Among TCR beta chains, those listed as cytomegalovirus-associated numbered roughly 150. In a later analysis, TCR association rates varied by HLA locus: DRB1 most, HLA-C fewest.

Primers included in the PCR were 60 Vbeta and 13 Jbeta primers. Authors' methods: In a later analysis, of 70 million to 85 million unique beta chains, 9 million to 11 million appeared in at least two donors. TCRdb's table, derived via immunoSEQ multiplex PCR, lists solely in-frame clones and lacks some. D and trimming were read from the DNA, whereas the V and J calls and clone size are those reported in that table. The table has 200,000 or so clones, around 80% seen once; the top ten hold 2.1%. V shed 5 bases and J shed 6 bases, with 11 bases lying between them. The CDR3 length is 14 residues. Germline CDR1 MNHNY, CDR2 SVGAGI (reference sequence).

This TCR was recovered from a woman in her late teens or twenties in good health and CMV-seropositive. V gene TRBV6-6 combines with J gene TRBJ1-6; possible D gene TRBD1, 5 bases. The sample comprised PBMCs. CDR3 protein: CASSPEQVNSPLHF. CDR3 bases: TGTGCCAGCAGTCCAGAACAGGTTAATTCACCCCTCCACTTT.